Below are 5 T cell receptor beta chains sequenced from a single sample in a study of T cell changes during pregnancy in multiple sclerosis. The data were produced by immunoSEQ multiplex PCR, yet TCRdb's version contains in-frame clones alone and is incomplete. The sample lists around 45,000 clones, about 91% seen once, with 0.6% to 0.75% in the top ten. Sequences were derived from CD4+ T cells from peripheral blood mononuclear cells, sampled before pregnancy. Receptors originate from a female donor with multiple sclerosis, enrolled in a pregnancy study.

The chain joins TRBV2 to TRBJ1-3; no definite D call. Germline V gives CDR1 SNHLY, CDR2 FYNNEI. CDR3 length: 14 amino acids. V lost 7 bases and J 0 bases, leaving 10 bases between the germline ends. Here the CDR3 reads CASNSVASGNTIYF. DNA for the CDR3: TGTGCCAGCAATTCAGTCGCCTCTGGAAACACCATATATTTT.

As concerns this clone: The junction and the germline gene differ at one end; a read error may be behind it. The rearrangement joins TRBV7-7 to TRBJ2-3; TRBD2 aligns across 7 bases. The germline CDR1 and CDR2 sequences are SSHAT and FNYEAQ (reference sequence). CDR3 length equals 15 residues. CDR3 amino acids: CASSLSSGSTDTQYF. The CDR3 coding sequence is TGTGCTAGCAGCTTGTCTAGCGGTAGCACAGATACGCAGTATTTT.

V is TRBV30 and J is TRBJ1-5, with D unresolved. In germline, CDR1 is GTSNPN, CDR2 SVGIG (reference sequence). With 6 bases removed from V and 7 bases from J, the gap between germline ends came to 13 bases. CDR3 size: 12 residues. CDR3 residues: CACQREGQPQHF. The CDR3 bases are TGTGCCTGTCAGCGGGAGGGACAGCCCCAGCATTTT.

The chain uses TRBV19 and TRBJ1-1, with 12 bases that match TRBD1. CDR3 length: 16 residues. V gave up 6 bases and J gave up 0 bases; unmatched junction bases: 5. Germline assignment: CDR1 LNHDA and CDR2 SQIVND (reference sequence). Here the CDR3 reads CASRTGTGGLNTEAFF. CDR3 nucleotide sequence: TGTGCCAGTAGAACCGGGACAGGGGGCCTGAACACTGAAGCTTTCTTT. The entire variable domain, with the rest obtained from reference TRBV19 and TRBJ1-1, is as follows: DGGITQSPKYLFRKEGQNVTLSCEQNLNHDAMYWYRQDPGQGLRLIYYSQIVNDFQKGDIAEGYSVSREKKESFPLTVTSAQKNPTAFYLCASRTGTGGLNTEAFFGQGTRLTVV.

This rearrangement joins TRBV5-1 to TRBJ1-5; TRBD1 agrees at 7 bases. Per germline, CDR1 SGHRS and CDR2 YFSETQ. V lost 3 bases to trimming and J lost 7 bases; unmatched junction nucleotides: 10. This CDR3 has 15 amino acids. In DNA, the CDR3 is TGCGCCAGCAGCTCCGGGACAGTGGTAGGGCAGCCCCAGCATTTT. Protein sequence: CASSSGTVVGQPQHF.